The entry that follows covers one T cell receptor beta chain sequence. Its antigen is as yet unknown. The CDR3 contains 15 residues. Germline-derived CDR1 and CDR2 are MDHEN and SYDVKM. The V and J ends lost 5 bases and 5 bases respectively, with 18 bases between them. The sample is drawn from a study of beta chain features in type 1 diabetes. Overall study results and limits: Researchers could not determine here whether HLA type influences TCRB rearrangement. In patients and controls equally, PCR might favor templates that are shorter. Comparison showed that naive, central memory and Treg TCRB repertoires appeared more similar among patients than among healthy donors.

The study reverse transcribed the entire isolated RNA, so it sequenced expressed TCRB transcripts. Data came from immunoSEQ multiplex PCR; TCRdb stores just in-frame clones and leaves some out. Of fewer than 650,000 clones listed, about a sixth are singletons. The chain is built from TRBV28 and TRBJ1-2; weak D call: TRBD1 (5 bases). The receptor's source is a man aged 18 to 30 in good health. The sequencing sample was made of naive CD4+ T cells from blood. CDR3 amino acids: CASSPGSTRSYGYTF. The CDR3 bases are TGTGCCAGCAGTCCAGGGAGTACGCGAAGTTATGGCTACACCTTC.